What follows is one T cell receptor beta chain and its context. The antigen is not known. The same CDR3 arises from other DNA sequences in this sample as well. The data are from a study of shared clonotypes between healthy human individuals. General study results and limits: Roughly 5% was the fraction of naive CD4 clonotypes found shared across several donors.

CD8 cells classed as naive were CD45RO-negative and positively selected for CCR7, excluding terminally differentiated effector memory CD45RA+ cells. CDR3 length equals 11 residues. Germline lookup yields CDR1 SGHAT and CDR2 FQNNGV. V lost 5 bases, J lost 3 bases, and 5 bases lay in between. At deep level, the assay was performed. Each cell subset's genomic DNA was divided evenly among several immunoSEQ plates. Clones were sequenced by immunoSEQ multiplex PCR, and TCRdb holds only the in-frame ones, with some missing. Of about 2.1 million clones listed, about 93% are singletons. The sample comprised naive CD8+ T cells from PBMCs. The chain has TRBV11-2 and TRBJ2-7; D is undetermined. This TCR was recovered from a man aged 18 to 35 in good health. Some clones in this sample may be carry-over from other donors' samples. The CDR3 sequence is CASSPLYEQYF. In DNA form, the CDR3 reads TGTGCCAGCAGCCCGCTCTACGAGCAGTACTTC.